This TCR beta chain came from a study of control samples from healthy donors and cancer patients. This table comes from immunoSEQ multiplex PCR, and its TCRdb copy is limited to in-frame clones, with some not included. The sample has around 84,000 clones; 91% are singletons. V shed 4 bases and J 3 bases; nucleotides not matched to a gene: 16. Germline CDR1 SGHNT, CDR2 YYREEE (reference sequence). This CDR3 has 17 amino acids. The clonotype comes from a man aged 25 to 40 in good health. The chain carries TRBV5-4 and TRBJ2-7, with 7 bases lining up with TRBD2. Sequenced material: blood. DNA for the CDR3: TGTGCCAGCAGCCTGGGGGGTGGGGCGGCTAGCGGCTACGAGCAGTACTTC. Residues: CASSLGGGAASGYEQYF.